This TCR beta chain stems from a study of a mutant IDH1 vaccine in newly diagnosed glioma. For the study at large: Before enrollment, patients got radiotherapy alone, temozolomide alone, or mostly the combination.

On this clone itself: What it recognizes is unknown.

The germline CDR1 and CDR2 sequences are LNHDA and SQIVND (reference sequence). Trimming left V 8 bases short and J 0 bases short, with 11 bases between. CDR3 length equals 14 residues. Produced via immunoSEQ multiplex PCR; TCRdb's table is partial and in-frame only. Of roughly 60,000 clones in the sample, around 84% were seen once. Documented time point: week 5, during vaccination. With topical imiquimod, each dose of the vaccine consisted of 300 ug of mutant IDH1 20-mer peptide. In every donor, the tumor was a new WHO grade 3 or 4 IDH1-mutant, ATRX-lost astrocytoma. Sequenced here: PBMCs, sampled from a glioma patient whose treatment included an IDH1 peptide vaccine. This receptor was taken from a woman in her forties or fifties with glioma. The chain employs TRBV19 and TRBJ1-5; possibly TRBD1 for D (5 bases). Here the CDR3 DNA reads TGTGCCAGTCGAGGGGCGCGTAGCAATCAGCCCCAGCATTTT. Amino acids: CASRGARSNQPQHF. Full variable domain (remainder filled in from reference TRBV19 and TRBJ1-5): DGGITQSPKYLFRKEGQNVTLSCEQNLNHDAMYWYRQDPGQGLRLIYYSQIVNDFQKGDIAEGYSVSREKKESFPLTVTSAQKNPTAFYLCASRGARSNQPQHFGDGTRLSIL.